The clone carrying this T cell receptor beta chain was detected a few times. The antigen remains unidentified. From germline, CDR1 is MDHEN and CDR2 SYDVKM. This CDR3 contains 14 residues. V gave up 2 bases and J gave up 4 bases, with 11 bases separating them. The time point was: blood at routine non-recurrence follow-up after resection. The authors sequenced whole RNA from tumor, nontumor lung or frozen PBMC without sorting. Single TCR cDNA molecules each had their own unique molecular identifier. TCRdb used MiXCR to reprocess the 5' RACE reads, holding one entry per CDR3 protein. The sample contains about 120,000 distinct CDR3 sequences, 12% of which appear only once. The data are from a study of spatial heterogeneity in lung cancer. Study background: The donors, 72 patients with untreated early-stage non-small cell lung cancer, provided the samples. Whole-study findings and limits: Tumor TCRs that were ubiquitous and expanded showed up in blood more at resection than follow-up.

The sample consisted of PBMCs, taken at follow-up. This receptor was obtained from a male donor with early-stage non-small cell lung cancer. The rearrangement links TRBV28 to TRBJ1-1; D is perhaps TRBD1 (5 bases). CDR3 bases: TGTGCCAGCAGTTTACCCCTTACAGGCACTGAAGCTTTCTTT. This sequence encodes CASSLPLTGTEAFF.